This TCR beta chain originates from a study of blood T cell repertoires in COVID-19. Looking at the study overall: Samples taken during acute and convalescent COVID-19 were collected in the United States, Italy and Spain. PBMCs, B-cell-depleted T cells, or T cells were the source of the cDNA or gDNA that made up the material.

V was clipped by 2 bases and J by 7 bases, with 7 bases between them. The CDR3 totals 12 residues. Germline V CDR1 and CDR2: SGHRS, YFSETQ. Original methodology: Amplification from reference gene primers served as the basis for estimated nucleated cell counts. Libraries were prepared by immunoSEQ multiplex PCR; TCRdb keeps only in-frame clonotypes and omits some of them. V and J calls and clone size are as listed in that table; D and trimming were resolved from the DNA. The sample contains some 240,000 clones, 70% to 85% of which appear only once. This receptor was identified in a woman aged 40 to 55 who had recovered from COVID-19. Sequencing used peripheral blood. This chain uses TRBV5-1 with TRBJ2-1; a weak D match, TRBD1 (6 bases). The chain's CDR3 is CASSFRGNEQFF. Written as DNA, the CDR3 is TGCGCCAGCAGCTTCAGGGGTAATGAGCAGTTCTTC.